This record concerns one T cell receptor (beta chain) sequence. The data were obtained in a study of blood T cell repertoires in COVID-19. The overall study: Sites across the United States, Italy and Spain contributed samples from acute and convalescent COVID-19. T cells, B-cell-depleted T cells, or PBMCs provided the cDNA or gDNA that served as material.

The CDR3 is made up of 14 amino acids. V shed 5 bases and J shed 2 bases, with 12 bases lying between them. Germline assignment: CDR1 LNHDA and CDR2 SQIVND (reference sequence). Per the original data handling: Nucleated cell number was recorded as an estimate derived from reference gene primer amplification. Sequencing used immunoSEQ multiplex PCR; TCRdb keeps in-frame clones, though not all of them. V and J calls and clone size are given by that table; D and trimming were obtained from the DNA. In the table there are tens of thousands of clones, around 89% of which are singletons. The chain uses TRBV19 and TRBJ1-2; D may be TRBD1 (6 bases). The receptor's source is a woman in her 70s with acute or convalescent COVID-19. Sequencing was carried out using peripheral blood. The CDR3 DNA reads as TGTGCCAGTAGTGACCGGGACAACAACTATGGCTACACCTTC. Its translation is CASSDRDNNYGYTF.